This record covers a single T cell receptor beta chain. Its antigen is not identified. This entry comes from a study of PD-L1 blockade in urothelial cancer. The CDR3 covers 13 residues. CDR1 is SGHTA, CDR2 FQGNSA, per germline. V was pared by 1 base and J by 7 bases, with 11 bases between. Stated time point: pretreatment peripheral blood. The data were produced by immunoSEQ multiplex PCR, yet TCRdb's version contains in-frame clones alone and is incomplete. This table holds about 80,000 clones, 70% to 90% found once. Study-level points and caveats: Sub-median blood TCR clonality before treatment predicted longer survival.

This TCR derives from a man aged 35 to 55 with urothelial cancer. V is TRBV7-2 and J is TRBJ2-7; D is unclear. Sequencing used PBMCs, obtained around atezolizumab (anti-PD-L1) treatment. CDR3 in amino acids: CASSLVPPGEQYF. The CDR3 nucleotides read TGTGCCAGCAGCTTAGTGCCGCCCGGGGAGCAGTACTTC.